Each of the 21 T cell receptor beta chains below was sequenced from the same sample in a study of T cell responses to AZD1222 COVID-19 vaccine. TCRdb keeps only in-frame clones here, not all; method: immunoSEQ multiplex PCR. There are 150,000 to 180,000 clones in the sample; 90% occur only once, and 18% lies in the top ten. This sample comprised peripheral blood, obtained on day 0 of AZD1222 vaccination. Source of these receptors: an adult in good health.

The chain couples TRBV7-2 to TRBJ1-2; D unresolved. The CDR3 runs 14 residues. The V and J ends lost 1 base and 8 bases respectively, with 14 bases between them. Germline V lookup: CDR1 SGHTA, CDR2 FQGNSA. Here the CDR3 reads CASSLGGFGPGYTF. CDR3 DNA: TGTGCCAGCAGCTTAGGGGGTTTCGGGCCCGGCTACACCTTC.

The rearrangement links TRBV29-1 to TRBJ1-1, with D possibly being TRBD1 (6 bases). V lost 4 bases, J lost 4 bases, and 22 bases lay in between. This CDR3 spans 16 amino acids. Germline V gene sequence: CDR1 SQVTM, CDR2 ANQGSEA. CDR3 sequence reads: CSVAPRPPDSGTEAFF. CDR3 nucleotide sequence: TGCAGCGTTGCTCCCAGGCCCCCGGACAGCGGCACTGAAGCTTTCTTT.

The chain couples TRBV9 to TRBJ1-2; D gene uncertain. The CDR3 is made up of 13 amino acids. CDR1 is SGDLS, CDR2 YYNGEE, per germline. V was shortened by 0 bases and J by 8 bases, with 11 bases between the two germline ends. CDR3 bases: TGTGCCAGCAGCGTAGAACCGACTGACGGCTACACCTTC. Amino acids: CASSVEPTDGYTF.

This clone showed up just a few times. The chain uses TRBV6-5 and TRBJ1-2; D ambiguous. The V end was cut by 0 bases, the J end by 0 bases, with 8 bases between. CDR3 length: 15 residues. The germline V gene has CDR1 MNHEY and CDR2 SVGAGI. The CDR3 spells CASSYSPVTNYGYTF. The CDR3 DNA sequence: TGTGCCAGCAGTTACTCGCCGGTTACTAACTATGGCTACACCTTC.

The chain has TRBV6-5 and TRBJ2-5; 8 bases fit TRBD2. CDR1 MNHEY and CDR2 SVGAGI come from the germline V gene. The CDR3 totals 14 residues. The V segment lost 6 bases and the J segment 3 bases; nucleotides outside the gene matches: 6. This CDR3 is CASSPGGLEETQYF. In DNA form, the CDR3 reads TGTGCCAGCAGCCCGGGAGGGCTAGAAGAGACCCAGTACTTC.

The V and J genes are TRBV7-3 and TRBJ2-2; D may be TRBD2 (6 bases). The CDR3 length is 14 residues. Trimming pared 8 bases from V and 7 bases from J, leaving 17 bases between. Germline V gene lookup returns CDR1 SGHTA and CDR2 FQGTGA. Here the CDR3 DNA reads TGTGCCAGCGATCTGGGGGGAGGACACGGGGAGCTGTTTTTT. Residues: CASDLGGGHGELFF.

The chain links TRBV3-1 (or the pseudogene TRBV3-2) to TRBJ2-5; 7 nucleotides match TRBD2. The germline gives CDR1 LGHDT, CDR2 YNNKEL (reference sequence). The length of the CDR3 is 15 residues. The V and J ends lost 4 bases and 1 base, in that order; junction bases with no gene match: 6. CDR3 protein: CASSLGGGGQETQYF. The DNA for the CDR3 is TGTGCCAGCAGCCTTGGGGGGGGTGGCCAAGAGACCCAGTACTTC.

The chain is built from TRBV11-2 and TRBJ2-7; 8 bases align to TRBD1. In germline, CDR1 is SGHAT, CDR2 FQNNGV. Trimming took 5 bases from V and 5 from J; bases not matched to a gene: 11. The CDR3 is 15 amino acids. The CDR3 nucleotides read TGTGCCAGCAGCCAGGACGGGACAGGTTTCGACGAGCAGTACTTC. This codes for CASSQDGTGFDEQYF.

The rearrangement links TRBV5-4 to TRBJ2-2, with 9 bases matching TRBD1. J lost 5 bases, V lost 5 bases, and 4 bases had no gene match. There are 14 residues in the CDR3. Germline loops: CDR1 SGHNT, CDR2 YYREEE (reference sequence). The CDR3 here is CASRLDRGTGELFF. In nucleotides, the CDR3 is TGTGCCAGCAGACTGGACAGGGGTACCGGGGAGCTGTTTTTT.

J is TRBJ1-2 and V is TRBV28, with D possibly being TRBD1 (6 bases). V gave up 6 bases and J gave up 3 bases, with 11 bases separating them. The CDR3 has 13 residues. Germline assignment: CDR1 MDHEN and CDR2 SYDVKM. The CDR3 DNA reads as TGTGCCAGCAGCCCGACAGGAGACTATGGCTACACCTTC. Protein: CASSPTGDYGYTF.

The chain combines TRBV7-3 with TRBJ1-5; 7 bases map to TRBD1. This CDR3 comprises 15 residues. Germline CDR1 is SGHTA and CDR2 is FQGTGA. The junction had 6 bases not matched to a gene; V was cut back by 3 bases and J by 4 bases. Here the CDR3 reads CASSLTGMGNQPQHF. The DNA for the CDR3 is TGTGCCAGCAGCTTGACAGGGATGGGGAATCAGCCCCAGCATTTT.

This clone showed up just once. This sequence joins TRBV18 and TRBJ2-6; D gene unclear. CDR1 and CDR2 from the germline V gene are KGHSH and LQKENI. With 3 bases removed from V and 3 bases from J, the gap between germline ends came to 12 bases. This CDR3 comprises 16 residues. The CDR3 loop reads CASSPLFDRGANVLTF. Here the CDR3 DNA reads TGTGCCAGCTCACCCCTTTTCGACCGTGGGGCCAACGTCCTGACTTTC.

This clone was picked up a small number of times. The chain carries TRBV10-3 and TRBJ1-2, with D hard to call. V dropped 8 bases and J dropped 2 bases, with 18 bases sitting between them. This CDR3 region has 15 residues. Germline V gene data show CDR1 as ENHRY and CDR2 as SYGVKD. The CDR3 loop is CAIQEATNNNYGYTF. In nucleotides, the CDR3 is TGTGCCATCCAGGAGGCGACCAACAACAACTATGGCTACACCTTC.

This rearrangement joins TRBV7-2 to TRBJ1-6; 8 positions agree with TRBD1. The CDR3 is 12 residues long. V dropped 6 bases and J dropped 10; count of bases not matched to a gene: 2. The germline V gene has CDR1 SGHTA and CDR2 FQGNSA. The CDR3 spells CASSRQGSPLHF. As DNA, the CDR3 is TGTGCCAGCAGTCGACAGGGGTCACCCCTCCACTTT.

V is TRBV6-2 or TRBV6-3 and J is TRBJ2-3; a weak D match, TRBD2 (7 bases). Per germline, CDR1 MNHEY and CDR2 SVGEGT. This CDR3 region has 16 residues. V was pared by 5 bases and J by 1 base, with 16 bases between. Here the CDR3 reads CASSRIRGAGTDTQYF. For the CDR3, the DNA is TGTGCCAGCAGTCGGATCCGGGGGGCCGGCACAGATACGCAGTATTTT.

The genes are TRBV18 and TRBJ1-1; D is ambiguous. V lost 0 bases to trimming and J lost 2 bases, with 19 bases between them. Germline V gene sequence: CDR1 KGHSH, CDR2 LQKENI. The CDR3 runs to 18 residues. Written as DNA, the CDR3 is TGTGCCAGCTCACCACCGTTTTACGTACTGAAAATAAACACTGAAGCTTTCTTT. Encoded protein: CASSPPFYVLKINTEAFF.

The V gene is TRBV19, the J gene TRBJ2-7; possibly TRBD2 for D (6 bases). CDR3 length: 15 amino acids. The V end lost 7 bases, the J end lost 3 bases, and 19 bases lay between the germline ends. The germline V gene encodes CDR1 LNHDA and CDR2 SQIVND (reference sequence). The CDR3 DNA reads as TGTGCCAGTACCCCCCGGGGGAGTTCGGGCTACGAGCAGTACTTC. Translated, it gives CASTPRGSSGYEQYF.

The J gene is TRBJ1-5, the V gene TRBV18; weak D call: TRBD1 (5 bases). The CDR3 spans 16 residues. Germline assignment: CDR1 KGHSH and CDR2 LQKENI. Trimming shortened V by 3 bases and J by 6 bases, and 18 bases separated the two germline ends. The CDR3 protein is CASSPRDGEGFQPQHF. In DNA form, the CDR3 reads TGTGCCAGCTCACCTCGGGACGGGGAGGGATTTCAGCCCCAGCATTTT.

This CDR3 reads CASSLDRGLEKLFF. The CDR3 DNA is TGTGCCAGCAGCTTGGATAGGGGACTTGAAAAACTGTTTTTT. This chain uses TRBV5-4 with TRBJ1-4; perhaps TRBD1 as D (5 bases). Deletions cut 0 bases from V and 7 bases from J, with 10 bases between. CDR3 length equals 14 residues. Germline V CDR1 and CDR2: SGHNT, YYREEE (reference sequence).

The CDR3 reads CAISGNYYGYTF. The CDR3 region has the DNA TGTGCCATCTCAGGGAACTACTATGGCTACACCTTC. This chain uses TRBV28 with TRBJ1-2; D is perhaps TRBD1 (5 bases). Trimming shortened V by 10 bases and J by 3 bases, and 12 bases separated the two germline ends. Germline CDR1 reads MDHEN; CDR2 reads SYDVKM. This CDR3 contains 12 residues.

The chain links TRBV11-3 to TRBJ1-2; TRBD1 might be the D (5 bases). Germline V lookup: CDR1 SGHNT, CDR2 YENEEA. The CDR3 is made up of 15 amino acids. V was trimmed by 5 bases and J by 3 bases, leaving 16 bases between them. CDR3: CASSLYVGGDYGYTF. The DNA for the CDR3 is TGTGCCAGCAGCCTGTACGTGGGGGGAGACTATGGCTACACCTTC.